The 6 T cell receptor beta chains below all came from one sample that was sequenced in a study of CD8+CD57+ T cells in acquired aplastic anemia. The TCR beta profiling, which covered VDJ combination and CDR3 sequence, was carried out using genomic DNA as the template. Via MiXCR, TCRdb re-called the reads, giving one row per CDR3 protein. The sample comprises some 190,000 distinct CDR3 sequences, 45% to 50% of which are singletons, and 2.9% rests with the top ten. Source material: sorted CD4+, CD8+, or CD8+CD57+ T cells (not recorded which) from PBMCs. These receptor sequences come from a human donor in good health.

This rearrangement joins TRBV10-3 to TRBJ2-5; no reliable D call. CDR1 and CDR2 from the germline V gene are ENHRY and SYGVKD. This CDR3 contains 13 residues. The V gene lost 10 bases and the J gene lost 0 bases, with 12 bases spanning the gap. The DNA for the CDR3 is TGTGCCACCAACCCCCGTGACCAAGAGACCCAGTACTTC. Translation gives CATNPRDQETQYF.

This clonotype was counted at least ten times. The chain couples TRBV5-1 to TRBJ1-3; unclear D gene. The CDR3 is 14 amino acids. Germline V gives CDR1 SGHRS, CDR2 YFSETQ. Trimming pared 8 bases from V and 0 bases from J, leaving 12 bases between. The DNA for the CDR3 is TGCGCCAGTTCGAACGGTTACTCTGGAAACACCATATATTTT. Its translation: CASSNGYSGNTIYF.

This clonotype was found once. The rearrangement joins TRBV27 to TRBJ2-7; D gene uncertain. Per germline, CDR1 MNHEY and CDR2 SMNVEV (reference sequence). The CDR3 has 14 amino acids. Trimming pared 6 bases from V and 4 bases from J, leaving 16 bases between. The CDR3 reads CASSSQPQVYEQYF. Here the CDR3 DNA reads TGTGCCAGCAGCTCACAGCCCCAGGTGTACGAGCAGTACTTC.

This clonotype was seen ten or more times. The J gene is TRBJ1-5, the V gene TRBV5-6, with a tentative D call TRBD1 (5 bases). This CDR3 has 14 residues. V gave up 4 bases and J gave up 3 bases, with 11 bases separating them. Germline V gene lookup returns CDR1 SGHDT and CDR2 YYEEEE. CDR3 DNA: TGTGCCAGCAGCAGGGGACGGCACAATCAGCCCCAGCATTTT. It specifies CASSRGRHNQPQHF.

The chain uses TRBV19 and TRBJ2-3; 11 nucleotides line up with TRBD2. From germline, CDR1 is LNHDA and CDR2 SQIVND (reference sequence). V shed 2 bases and J 6 bases; nucleotides not matched to a gene: 19. CDR3 length: 20 residues. In DNA, the CDR3 is TGTGCCAGTAGTATAACCATGAAGTTGGGGACTAGCGGAGGTGCGGATACGCAGTATTTT. Translation gives CASSITMKLGTSGGADTQYF.

This clonotype was recorded at least ten times. The rearrangement joins TRBV7-3 to TRBJ2-1, with D possibly TRBD2 on 7 matching bases. The V end was cut by 6 bases, the J end by 0 bases, with 15 bases between. CDR3 size: 16 residues. Germline V gives CDR1 SGHTA, CDR2 FQGTGA. DNA of the CDR3: TGTGCCAGCAGTCGAGGGGGGGCCAGCTCCTACAATGAGCAGTTCTTC. Translating gives CASSRGGASSYNEQFF.